The 20 T cell receptor beta chains below were found in one sample sequenced in a study of cytomegalovirus exposure and HLA in healthy donors. PCR involved 60 Vbeta and 13 Jbeta primers. TCRdb keeps only in-frame clones here, not all; method: immunoSEQ multiplex PCR. The table shows 100,000 or so clones, with around 85% occurring only once. Sequencing was performed on PBMCs. Source of these receptors: a man between 35 and 55 years old in good health and CMV-seropositive.

The chain recombines TRBV5-4 with TRBJ2-1; 11 bases are a match to TRBD2. The CDR3 totals 18 residues. V was pared by 0 bases and J by 7 bases, with 12 bases of the junction left unmatched. Germline V gives CDR1 SGHNT, CDR2 YYREEE (reference sequence). The CDR3 nucleotides read TGTGCCAGCAGCTTGGCTGGGGGGCTAGCGGGGGGATCGAATGAGCAGTTCTTC. It codes for CASSLAGGLAGGSNEQFF.

The V gene is TRBV10-3, the J gene TRBJ2-3; D is unresolved. From germline, CDR1 is ENHRY and CDR2 SYGVKD. V was pared by 6 bases and J by 0 bases, with 7 bases between. This CDR3 has 13 amino acids. CDR3 coding DNA: TGTGCCATCAGCCCGAGTAGCACAGATACGCAGTATTTT. Amino acid sequence: CAISPSSTDTQYF.

This chain links TRBV19 with TRBJ2-7, with 8 bases aligning to TRBD1. Losses at the gene ends were 9 bases for V and 6 bases for J; bases not matched to a gene: 7. Germline V gene data show CDR1 as LNHDA and CDR2 as SQIVND (reference sequence). CDR3 size: 12 residues. The CDR3 sequence is CASRQGQGEQYF. The DNA for the CDR3 is TGTGCCAGCCGACAGGGGCAAGGCGAGCAGTACTTC.

V and J are TRBV30 and TRBJ1-5; 7 bases match TRBD1. The CDR3 length is 14 residues. The V segment lost 2 bases and the J segment 2 bases; nucleotides outside the gene matches: 3. Per the germline V gene, CDR1 is GTSNPN and CDR2 is SVGIG (reference sequence). The CDR3 sequence: CAWSRQGGNQPQHF. In nucleotides, the CDR3 is TGTGCCTGGAGTCGACAGGGCGGCAATCAGCCCCAGCATTTT. Full variable domain (remainder filled in from reference TRBV30 and TRBJ1-5): SQTIHQWPATLVQPVGSPLSLECTVEGTSNPNLYWYRQAAGRGLQLLFYSVGIGQISSEVPQNLSASRPQDRQFILSSKKLLLSDSGFYLCAWSRQGGNQPQHFGDGTRLSIL.

The rearrangement links TRBV7-9 to TRBJ2-5; the D gene is possibly TRBD2 (6 bases). The germline V gene encodes CDR1 SEHNR and CDR2 FQNEAQ (reference sequence). The CDR3 loop spans 15 amino acids. The V gene lost 1 base and the J gene lost 6 bases, with 15 bases spanning the gap. CDR3 nucleotide sequence: TGTGCCAGCAGCTTAGGTGGAGGGGCGCGGCAGACCCAGTACTTC. Translating gives CASSLGGGARQTQYF.

This chain joins TRBV11-2 and TRBJ2-7; D ambiguous. Germline V gene data show CDR1 as SGHAT and CDR2 as FQNNGV. Trimming took off 3 bases at V and 5 bases at J, with 2 bases between the two ends. The length of the CDR3 is 10 residues. The CDR3 DNA sequence: TGTGCCAGCAGCTTTAACGAGCAGTACTTC. Translated: CASSFNEQYF.

The J gene is TRBJ2-7, the V gene TRBV25-1; D perhaps matches TRBD2 (5 bases). Germline assignment: CDR1 MGHDK and CDR2 SYGVNS. V was trimmed by 3 bases and J by 0 bases, leaving 15 bases between them. The CDR3 runs 16 residues. In DNA, the CDR3 is TGTGCCAGCAGTGAGTTTGGGAGTATAAACTCCTACGAGCAGTACTTC. Translation: CASSEFGSINSYEQYF.

The V call is TRBV4-1, the J call TRBJ2-5; TRBD1 aligns across 7 bases. Germline-derived CDR1 and CDR2 are MGHRA and YSYEKL. J was trimmed by 9 bases and V by 3 bases; bases with no gene match: 10. CDR3 length equals 14 residues. The CDR3 loop reads CASSQDNTGVAQYF. As DNA, the CDR3 is TGCGCCAGCAGCCAGGATAACACAGGGGTGGCCCAGTACTTC.

This chain connects TRBV9 to TRBJ2-1, with a tentative D call TRBD1 (6 bases). In germline, CDR1 is SGDLS, CDR2 YYNGEE. This CDR3 comprises 13 residues. With 3 bases removed from V and 8 bases from J, the gap between germline ends came to 12 bases. The CDR3 region has the DNA TGTGCCAGCAGCGCACAGGGTTGGGATGAGCAGTTCTTC. It is translated as CASSAQGWDEQFF.

CDR3 bases: TGTGCCAGCAGCTCACAGGGGGCAAGCACTGAAGCTTTCTTT. Its translation is CASSSQGASTEAFF. This chain joins TRBV11-3 and TRBJ1-1, with TRBD1 matching over 9 bases. This CDR3 is built from 14 residues. Trimming at V came to 4 bases and at J to 4 bases, leaving 4 bases not matched to a gene. In germline, CDR1 is SGHNT, CDR2 YENEEA.

This clone was picked up one time. This rearrangement joins TRBV27 to TRBJ2-7; 7 bases align to TRBD2. Germline CDR1 MNHEY, CDR2 SMNVEV (reference sequence). Trimming took 3 bases from V and 2 from J; bases not matched to a gene: 19. This CDR3 spans 19 amino acids. In nucleotides, the CDR3 is TGTGCCAGCAGTTTTTCTCCCCTCTTTGGGGGAAGCGGGACCTACGAGCAGTACTTC. This translates into CASSFSPLFGGSGTYEQYF.

The V call is TRBV6-6, the J call TRBJ1-1; no firm D call. Germline V gene data show CDR1 as MNHNY and CDR2 as SVGAGI (reference sequence). The CDR3 runs to 13 residues. Trimming left V 0 bases short and J 3 bases short, with 5 bases between. The CDR3 region is CASSYSSYTEAFF. DNA for the CDR3: TGTGCCAGCAGTTACTCGTCTTACACTGAAGCTTTCTTT.

The chain couples TRBV27 to TRBJ1-2; the match to TRBD1 covers 7 bases. In germline, CDR1 is MNHEY, CDR2 SMNVEV (reference sequence). V was clipped by 11 bases and J by 7 bases; unmatched bases: 13. This CDR3 is 13 amino acids long. In DNA, the CDR3 is TGTGCCTGCCCTCACGAAGGGGGCCGTGGCTACACCTTC. This encodes CACPHEGGRGYTF.

The gene calls are TRBV2 and TRBJ1-2, with D uncertain. The germline V gene encodes CDR1 SNHLY and CDR2 FYNNEI. The CDR3 sequence is 15 residues long. With 4 bases removed from V and 2 bases from J, the gap between germline ends came to 14 bases. CDR3 DNA sequence: TGTGCCAGCAGTGCTAGTCCGGGAGTGAACTATGGCTACACCTTC. It specifies CASSASPGVNYGYTF.

Here the CDR3 reads CASSSEGGTEAFF. DNA of the CDR3: TGTGCCAGCAGTAGCGAAGGTGGGACTGAAGCTTTCTTT. The V call is TRBV6-4, the J call TRBJ1-1, with no clear D. The CDR3 is 13 amino acids. V was trimmed by 5 bases and J by 5 bases, leaving 12 bases between them. Germline CDR1 reads MRHNA; CDR2 reads SNTAGT.

The V call is TRBV9, the J call TRBJ2-1; D gene ambiguous. With 0 bases removed from V and 2 bases from J, the gap between germline ends came to 9 bases. Germline V CDR1 and CDR2: SGDLS, YYNGEE. This CDR3 spans 15 amino acids. CDR3 region: CASSVEQRPYNEQFF. The CDR3 DNA is TGTGCCAGCAGCGTAGAACAGAGACCCTACAATGAGCAGTTCTTC.

A few counts support this clone. The chain uses TRBV10-1 and TRBJ2-7; D is possibly TRBD2 (5 bases). CDR3 length: 13 amino acids. The germline V gene has CDR1 WNHNN and CDR2 SYGVQD (reference sequence). With 10 bases removed from V and 3 bases from J, the gap between germline ends came to 16 bases. The CDR3 sequence is CATSRSEGYEQYF. In DNA form, the CDR3 reads TGCGCCACGAGCCGAAGCGAGGGCTACGAGCAGTACTTC.

The gene calls are TRBV7-9 and TRBJ2-7, with 9 bases lining up with TRBD2. Germline assignment: CDR1 SEHNR and CDR2 FQNEAQ (reference sequence). V was clipped by 4 bases and J by 5 bases; unmatched bases: 9. This CDR3 comprises 15 residues. CDR3 DNA: TGTGCCAGCAGCTCGCATAGCGGGAGTCTCGACGAGCAGTACTTC. Translated, it gives CASSSHSGSLDEQYF.

The chain combines TRBV5-6 with TRBJ2-5; the match to TRBD1 covers 11 bases. CDR1 is SGHDT, CDR2 YYEEEE, per germline. CDR3 size: 16 residues. The junction had 6 bases not matched to a gene; V was cut back by 0 bases and J by 5 bases. Here the CDR3 DNA reads TGTGCCAGCAGCTTGGGAGCGGACAGGGGGCTTGAGACCCAGTACTTC. Its translation: CASSLGADRGLETQYF.

This chain joins TRBV11-2 and TRBJ2-3, with 8 nucleotides matching TRBD1. Germline values: CDR1 SGHAT, CDR2 FQNNGV. The length of the CDR3 is 15 residues. V lost 4 bases, J lost 0 bases, and 3 bases stayed unmatched. CDR3 nucleotide sequence: TGTGCCAGCAGCTCGCGACAGGGGAGCACAGATACGCAGTATTTT. It translates to CASSSRQGSTDTQYF. The full variable domain, in which reference TRBV11-2 and TRBJ2-3 provide the parts outside the CDR3, is EAGVAQSPRYKIIEKRQSVAFWCNPISGHATLYWYQQILGQGPKLLIQFQNNGVVDDSQLPKDRFSAERLKGVDSTLKIQPAKLEDSAVYLCASSSRQGSTDTQYFGPGTRLTVL.